These T cell receptor beta chains were read from a single sample in a study of blood T cell repertoires in COVID-19. Sequencing used immunoSEQ multiplex PCR; TCRdb keeps in-frame clones, though not all of them. The sample has around 310,000 clones; nearly 90% are singletons. The source material was PBMCs or T cells enriched from blood (not recorded which). These receptor sequences come from a woman aged 25 to 39 who had recovered from COVID-19. The CDR3 runs from the conserved cysteine through the conserved F or W. Fields, in order: clone size, D gene, V gene, J gene, CDR3 DNA, CDR3 protein. The D gene is left open where the match is weak. A clone size is listed for some rows: how often the clone was seen (once, few, many), or a class if it is expanded.

size: -
D: -
V: TRBV4-1
J: TRBJ2-1
DNA: TGCGCCAGCAGCCAAGGGCGACAGGTCGGGGCCCCCTACAATGAGCAGTTCTTC
CDR3: CASSQGRQVGAPYNEQFF

size: -
D: TRBD1
V: TRBV7-2
J: TRBJ1-2
DNA: TGTGCCAGCAGCCCGGGACAGGTGAACTATGGCTACACCTTC
CDR3: CASSPGQVNYGYTF

size: -
D: TRBD1
V: TRBV7-9
J: TRBJ1-1
DNA: TGTGCCAGCAGCTCCACAGGGGGGGACACTGAAGCTTTCTTT
CDR3: CASSSTGGDTEAFF

size: -
D: TRBD1
V: TRBV7-2
J: TRBJ2-6
DNA: TGTGCCAGCAGCCTACCCTTAGGGGGCTCGGGGGCCAACGTCCTGACTTTC
CDR3: CASSLPLGGSGANVLTF

size: once
D: -
V: TRBV5-1
J: TRBJ1-2
DNA: TGCGCCAGCAGCTGGCTTGGAGTGGAGTATGGCTACACCTTC
CDR3: CASSWLGVEYGYTF

size: few
D: -
V: TRBV7-9
J: TRBJ2-1
DNA: TGTGCCAGCAGCTTATTGTTGGGGGGAACATACAATGAGCAGTTCTTC
CDR3: CASSLLLGGTYNEQFF

size: -
D: TRBD1
V: TRBV5-1
J: TRBJ2-3
DNA: TGCGCCAGCAGCTTGGGGGGACAGACCACAGATACGCAGTATTTT
CDR3: CASSLGGQTTDTQYF

size: -
D: TRBD2
V: TRBV7-2
J: TRBJ2-7
DNA: TGTGCCAGCAGCTTAGATGGTAGCGGGATTTACGAGCAGTACTTC
CDR3: CASSLDGSGIYEQYF

size: -
D: -
V: TRBV15
J: TRBJ1-5
DNA: TGTGCCACCAGCAGAGATGGCAGGGGAGAACAGCCCCAGCATTTT
CDR3: CATSRDGRGEQPQHF

size: once
D: TRBD1
V: TRBV19
J: TRBJ1-2
DNA: TGTGCCAGTAGCGTTAACCGGGACAGGCGCTACTATGGCTACACCTTC
CDR3: CASSVNRDRRYYGYTF

size: -
D: -
V: TRBV7-9
J: TRBJ2-3
DNA: TGTGCCAGCAGCTTAGTTAACTTGCGGATCCGCCGGGGAGATACGCAGTATTTT
CDR3: CASSLVNLRIRRGDTQYF

size: -
D: -
V: TRBV9
J: TRBJ1-2
DNA: TGTGCCAGCAGCGTAGAGGGGTTGTTGGGCTATGGCTACACCTTC
CDR3: CASSVEGLLGYGYTF

size: -
D: TRBD2
V: TRBV6-1
J: TRBJ2-7
DNA: TGTGCCAGCAGTGAAGAGACTAGCGGGAGTTACGAGCAGTACTTC
CDR3: CASSEETSGSYEQYF

size: -
D: -
V: TRBV6-5
J: TRBJ2-1
DNA: TGTGCCAGCAGTCAACGACTAGTCGATGAGCAGTTCTTC
CDR3: CASSQRLVDEQFF

size: -
D: TRBD1
V: TRBV10-3
J: TRBJ2-2
DNA: TGTGCCATCAGTGAGAGCGTGCCAGGGGGTTCGACCGGGGAGCTGTTTTTT
CDR3: CAISESVPGGSTGELFF

size: -
D: TRBD1
V: TRBV7-9
J: TRBJ1-5
DNA: TGTGCCAGCAGCCATTCGGACAGGGCTAGTCAGCCCCAGCATTTT
CDR3: CASSHSDRASQPQHF

size: -
D: -
V: TRBV13
J: TRBJ1-5
DNA: TGTGCCAGCAGCTTACGGGGGGCTAATCAGCCCCAGCATTTT
CDR3: CASSLRGANQPQHF

size: -
D: -
V: TRBV29-1
J: TRBJ2-1
DNA: TGCAGCGTTGAAGGGACAGCGAGCTCCTACAATGAGCAGTTCTTC
CDR3: CSVEGTASSYNEQFF

size: -
D: -
V: TRBV5-6
J: TRBJ2-3
DNA: TGTGCCAGCAGCTTGCGTGGGAGTCGTCGAGATACGCAGTATTTT
CDR3: CASSLRGSRRDTQYF

size: -
D: -
V: TRBV7-9
J: TRBJ1-6
DNA: TGTGCCAGCAGACCTGGACAGAGCTCCTATAATTCACCCCTCCACTTT
CDR3: CASRPGQSSYNSPLHF

size: -
D: -
V: TRBV10-1
J: TRBJ2-1
DNA: TGCGCCAGCAGGAGGGCTGCCAAAGAGCAGTTCTTC
CDR3: CASRRAAKEQFF

size: -
D: -
V: TRBV11-3
J: TRBJ2-3
DNA: TGTGCCAGCAGCTTGGGCGGGGTTGGCACAGATACGCAGTATTTT
CDR3: CASSLGGVGTDTQYF

size: -
D: TRBD2
V: TRBV4-3
J: TRBJ2-2
DNA: TGCGCCAGCAGCCAAGAACTAGCGGGAGGGCCCAACACCGGGGAGCTGTTTTTT
CDR3: CASSQELAGGPNTGELFF

size: -
D: TRBD2
V: TRBV12-5
J: TRBJ2-3
DNA: TGTGCTAGTGGTTTGGTACTGGAGCGGGAGGCCCCAGATACGCAGTATTTT
CDR3: CASGLVLEREAPDTQYF

size: -
D: TRBD1
V: TRBV6-5
J: TRBJ1-2
DNA: TGTGCCAGCAGTTACTCGGGGACAGGGGCTAACTATGGCTACACCTTC
CDR3: CASSYSGTGANYGYTF

size: few
D: -
V: TRBV4-1
J: TRBJ2-7
DNA: TGCGCCAGCAGCCAAGATGAAGCTTCCTACGAGCAGTACTTC
CDR3: CASSQDEASYEQYF

size: -
D: TRBD1
V: TRBV23-1
J: TRBJ2-1
DNA: TGCGCCAGCAGTCAATCGGGACAGATCTACAATGAGCAGTTCTTC
CDR3: CASSQSGQIYNEQFF

size: -
D: -
V: TRBV11-1
J: TRBJ1-1
DNA: TGTGCCAGCAGCTTAGGCAGAAACACTGAAGCTTTCTTT
CDR3: CASSLGRNTEAFF

size: -
D: -
V: TRBV4-2
J: TRBJ1-1
DNA: TGTGCCAGCAGCCAAGGTCCGGGAGATTGGACTGAAGCTTTCTTT
CDR3: CASSQGPGDWTEAFF

size: -
D: TRBD1
V: TRBV20-1
J: TRBJ2-5
DNA: TGCAGTGCTACTGACAGGGGGCGAGAGACCCAGTACTTC
CDR3: CSATDRGRETQYF

size: -
D: -
V: TRBV7-9
J: TRBJ2-7
DNA: TGTGCCAGCAGAGGGACAAAAAAAACCTACGAGCAGTACTTC
CDR3: CASRGTKKTYEQYF

size: -
D: -
V: TRBV18
J: TRBJ1-2
DNA: TGTGCCAGCTCTTCCAACCTCGCAGGATCTGATGGCTACACCTTC
CDR3: CASSSNLAGSDGYTF

size: -
D: -
V: TRBV15
J: TRBJ2-2
DNA: TGTGCCACCAGCAGAGATCTGGCAGCGAACACCGGGGAGCTGTTTTTT
CDR3: CATSRDLAANTGELFF

size: once
D: TRBD1
V: TRBV28
J: TRBJ1-4
DNA: TGTGCCAGCACCCCGGGACAGGGAAATGAAAAACTGTTTTTT
CDR3: CASTPGQGNEKLFF

size: few
D: TRBD1
V: TRBV10-2
J: TRBJ1-3
DNA: TGCGCCAGCAGTGGGACAGGGACTGGAAACACCATATATTTT
CDR3: CASSGTGTGNTIYF

size: -
D: -
V: TRBV6-5
J: TRBJ1-5
DNA: TGTGCCAGCAGCCTCATTACAGGGTTGGGACAGCCCCAGCATTTT
CDR3: CASSLITGLGQPQHF

size: few
D: TRBD1
V: TRBV5-6
J: TRBJ1-1
DNA: TGTGCCAGCAGCTTCCGACAGGGAAACACTGAAGCTTTCTTT
CDR3: CASSFRQGNTEAFF

size: -
D: -
V: TRBV18
J: TRBJ1-2
DNA: TGTGCCAGCTCACCAGAGACAGACCTTTATGGCTACACCTTC
CDR3: CASSPETDLYGYTF

size: -
D: TRBD2
V: TRBV12-5
J: TRBJ2-3
DNA: TGTGCTAGTGGTCTACGGACTAGCGGTTTACCCCCGAGGACAGATACGCAGTATTTT
CDR3: CASGLRTSGLPPRTDTQYF

size: -
D: -
V: TRBV30
J: TRBJ1-6
DNA: TGTGCCTGGGCCGGGACACCGAATTCACCCCTCCACTTT
CDR3: CAWAGTPNSPLHF

size: -
D: TRBD1
V: TRBV7-2
J: TRBJ1-1
DNA: TGTGCCAGCAGCTTACCGACAGGGGGTGAAGCTTTCTTT
CDR3: CASSLPTGGEAFF

size: once
D: -
V: TRBV10-3
J: TRBJ1-2
DNA: TGTGCCATCAGTGAGGCGGCAAACTATGGCTACACCTTC
CDR3: CAISEAANYGYTF

size: -
D: TRBD1
V: TRBV28
J: TRBJ2-1
DNA: TGTGCCAGCAGTTCGATACAGGGGGACAATGAGCAGTTCTTC
CDR3: CASSSIQGDNEQFF